This entry is about one T cell receptor (beta chain). Its antigen is as yet unknown. Because it lacks the conserved phenylalanine or tryptophan at the end, this CDR3 is likely a read error. V lost 6 bases and J lost 1, with 21 bases in between. Germline CDR1 and CDR2: SGHVT and SQSDAQ. This CDR3 region has 17 residues. The data derive from a study of glioma-infiltrating T cells. Study results and caveats: Very few CDR3 sequences were shared between tissue and blood. Tissue-blood divergence was below expectation in non-neoplastic patients, above in gliomas.

The iRepertoire nested amplicon-rescue multiplex PCR amplified TCR alpha and beta CDR3s from RNA. Tissue mRNA or PBMC total RNA, about 90-450 ng, went into one-step reverse transcription and amplification. TCRdb reprocessed the multiplex PCR reads via MiXCR and lists one record per CDR3 protein. Among 100,000 to 150,000 distinct CDR3 sequences listed, roughly a quarter were seen once. Source material: glioma tissue, nonneoplastic brain tissue, or PBMCs (not recorded which). This chain uses TRBV7-4 with TRBJ1-1; D is uncertain. The sequence was obtained from a human donor with low-grade glioma or glioblastoma, undergoing nonglioma brain surgery, or in good health (not recorded which). The chain's CDR3 is CASRKSYGGFGNTEAFL. Written as DNA, the CDR3 is TGTGCCAGCAGAAAATCCTACGGTGGGTTCGGGAACACTGAAGCTTTCTTA.